A selection of T cell receptor beta chains follows, all from one sample in a study of beta chain features in type 1 diabetes. Produced via immunoSEQ multiplex PCR; TCRdb's table is partial and in-frame only. The sample consists of about 250,000 clones, less than 15% of them appearing once. Sample: naive CD4+ T cells from blood. These receptors came from a middle-aged woman in good health. Both conserved end residues are part of each CDR3. The D gene is left open where the match is weak. Rows may omit the clone size; those that give it use once, few, many or a size class.

>TRBJ2-5|few|TRBV11-2|TRBD1
CASSSRQGQETQYF
TGTGCCAGCAGTTCGAGACAGGGCCAAGAGACCCAGTACTTC
>TRBJ2-3|few|TRBV7-2|.
CASSSDRLLKDPTDTQYF
TGTGCCAGCAGCTCTGACAGGCTGCTCAAGGACCCCACAGATACGCAGTATTTT
>TRBJ1-6|many|TRBV7-2|.
CASSPLLARDSPLHF
TGTGCCAGCAGCCCACTACTAGCCAGAGATTCACCCCTCCACTTT
>TRBJ2-3|few|TRBV9|TRBD2
CASSPRIAGAPRHTQYF
TGTGCCAGCAGCCCCCGGATAGCGGGGGCCCCCCGGCATACGCAGTATTTT
>TRBJ1-3|.|TRBV21-1|.
CASSGPGYNRSSGNTIYF
TGTGCCAGCAGCGGCCCCGGGTACAATAGAAGCTCTGGAAACACCATATATTTT
>TRBJ2-7|few|TRBV18|TRBD1
CASSVGTGGEQYF
TGTGCCAGCTCAGTCGGGACAGGGGGCGAGCAGTACTTC
>TRBJ1-5|.|TRBV6-6|TRBD1
CASRDREGNQPQHF
TGTGCCAGCCGGGACAGGGAGGGCAATCAGCCCCAGCATTTT
>TRBJ2-1|.|TRBV7-8|.
CASSLVTSRDEQFF
TGTGCCAGCAGCTTAGTTACTAGCAGGGATGAGCAGTTCTTC
>TRBJ1-2|few|TRBV29-1|TRBD1
CSVEARRTGQGSNANYGYTF
TGCAGCGTTGAAGCTCGACGGACCGGACAGGGGTCTAATGCTAACTATGGCTACACCTTC
>TRBJ2-5|.|TRBV6-5|.
CASSYGAPETQYF
TGTGCCAGCAGTTATGGGGCACCAGAGACCCAGTACTTC
>TRBJ2-2|.|TRBV5-1|.
CASSLDEGELFF
TGCGCCAGCAGCTTGGATGAGGGGGAGCTGTTTTTT
>TRBJ2-2|.|TRBV19|TRBD1
CAIQGQGATGELFF
TGTGCCATACAGGGGCAGGGGGCCACCGGGGAGCTGTTTTTT
>TRBJ2-5|few|TRBV5-8|.
CASSFGLQETQYF
TGTGCCAGCAGCTTTGGACTCCAAGAGACCCAGTACTTC
>TRBJ2-1|.|TRBV4-2|.
CASSQELGEQFF
TGTGCCAGCAGCCAAGAACTTGGTGAGCAGTTCTTC
>TRBJ2-3|.|TRBV10-2|.
CASTLTGPLGTQYF
TGCGCCAGCACCCTGACTGGTCCCTTGGGTACGCAGTATTTT
>TRBJ1-1|.|TRBV29-1|.
CSSNWAENTEAFF
TGCAGCTCAAATTGGGCAGAGAACACTGAAGCTTTCTTT
>TRBJ2-1|few|TRBV4-2|TRBD1
CASSQDQGTGRLRGNEQFF
TGTGCCAGCAGCCAAGATCAGGGGACAGGACGGTTGAGGGGCAATGAGCAGTTCTTC
>TRBJ2-7|many|TRBV2|.
CASSEELGTTYEQYF
TGTGCCAGCAGTGAAGAGCTAGGCACGACCTACGAGCAGTACTTC
>TRBJ2-4|.|TRBV7-9|.
CASSFREQEYF
TGTGCCAGCAGCTTCAGGGAACAGGAGTACTTC
>TRBJ2-2|.|TRBV5-4|TRBD2
CASSPGKRGADTGELFF
TGTGCCAGCAGCCCCGGCAAGCGGGGGGCAGACACCGGGGAGCTGTTTTTT
>TRBJ2-3|.|TRBV5-4|TRBD2
CASSWGRGGSVDTQYF
TGTGCCAGCAGCTGGGGGCGGGGGGGGAGCGTAGATACGCAGTATTTT
>TRBJ1-1|few|TRBV18|.
CASSPDIRADTEAFF
TGTGCCAGCTCACCAGATATCAGGGCCGACACTGAAGCTTTCTTT
>TRBJ2-1|.|TRBV6-5|.
CASSLGGDNEQFF
TGTGCCAGCAGTTTGGGGGGAGACAATGAGCAGTTCTTC
>TRBJ1-1|.|TRBV13|.
CASSSRGGWNTEAFF
TGTGCCAGCAGCTCCCGAGGGGGTTGGAACACTGAAGCTTTCTTT
>TRBJ1-2|.|TRBV6-5|TRBD1
CASWTGRQYGYTF
TGTGCCAGCTGGACAGGGCGCCAGTATGGCTACACCTTC
>TRBJ2-5|few|TRBV11-2|.
CASSLSGSQETQYF
TGTGCCAGCAGCCTTAGCGGCTCCCAGGAGACCCAGTACTTC
>TRBJ2-2|.|TRBV9|TRBD1
CASSVANRGLSTGELFF
TGTGCCAGCAGCGTAGCTAACAGGGGGCTGAGCACCGGGGAGCTGTTTTTT
>TRBJ1-5|few|TRBV12-5|TRBD1
CASGLTDRAINQPQHF
TGTGCTAGTGGTTTGACGGACAGGGCCATCAATCAGCCCCAGCATTTT
>TRBJ2-3|few|TRBV5-6|.
CASSLLGPGHTDTQYF
TGTGCCAGCAGCTTGCTGGGGCCAGGTCACACAGATACGCAGTATTTT
>TRBJ2-7|.|TRBV21-1|.
CASTSREPYEQYF
TGTGCCAGCACCTCCAGGGAACCCTACGAGCAGTACTTC
>TRBJ1-5|few|TRBV5-1|TRBD1
CASSLSGGAGQPQHF
TGCGCCAGCAGCTTGTCAGGGGGCGCAGGTCAGCCCCAGCATTTT
>TRBJ2-5|few|TRBV29-1|.
CSHWGGGVQETQYF
TGCAGTCACTGGGGAGGTGGGGTCCAAGAGACCCAGTACTTC
>TRBJ1-2|once|TRBV5-1|.
CASSPGGSDGYTF
TGCGCCAGCAGCCCGGGGGGGTCGGATGGCTACACCTTC
>TRBJ1-5|.|TRBV7-9|TRBD1
CASSLGGQGADQPQHF
TGTGCCAGCAGCTTAGGCGGACAGGGGGCCGATCAGCCCCAGCATTTT
>TRBJ2-7|few|TRBV6-5|.
CASSWTTALGIYEQYF
TGTGCCAGCAGTTGGACAACAGCCCTAGGGATCTACGAGCAGTACTTC
>TRBJ1-6|few|TRBV11-2|.
CASSLGLRGAYSPLHF
TGTGCCAGCAGCTTAGGGTTGCGGGGGGCTTATTCACCCCTCCACTTT
>TRBJ2-2|few|TRBV27|.
CASRSTGSQPGELFF
TGTGCCAGCAGAAGCACCGGGAGCCAGCCCGGGGAGCTGTTTTTT